This record covers a single TCR beta chain. Unique molecular identifiers were built into the TCRbeta library. TCRdb passed the PCR reads through MiXCR, listing each CDR3 protein once. This sample has about 690,000 distinct CDR3 sequences, with around 17% found just once. Unmatched junction bases numbered 16, after V lost 6 bases and J lost 10 bases. The CDR3 contains 15 residues. The germline V gene encodes CDR1 SGHRS and CDR2 YFSETQ. These data originate in a study of T-cell reconstitution after alpha-beta-depleted transplantation in children. The chain is built from TRBV5-1 and TRBJ2-1; 7 bases match TRBD1. The source is a human donor who donated a stem cell graft to a child with acute myeloid leukemia. The sample consisted of PBMCs from the stem cell graft donor, taken from the stem cell graft. CDR3 region: CASNGGQANLGEQFF. In DNA form, the CDR3 reads TGCGCCAGCAATGGTGGACAGGCCAACCTCGGGGAGCAGTTCTTC.